The rows below give T cell receptor beta chains drawn from one sample of a study of beta chain features in type 1 diabetes. Sequencing was performed with immunoSEQ multiplex PCR; in TCRdb, only in-frame clones are kept and a portion is missing. The sample lists some 100,000 clones; about two fifths were seen once. The source material was stem cell memory CD4+ T cells from blood. The receptors were sampled from a woman between 18 and 29 years old in good health. The CDR3 runs from the conserved cysteine through the conserved F or W. The D gene is left open where the match is weak. Not every row has a clone size; where given, it reads once, few, many or a size class.

>NA|TRBJ2-5|NA|TRBV2
CASSPSDVATQYF
TGTGCCAGCAGCCCCTCCGATGTGGCGACCCAGTACTTC
>NA|TRBJ1-4|once|TRBV4-2
CASSRRAGGTNEKLFF
TGTGCCAGCAGCCGACGAGCGGGAGGAACTAATGAAAAACTGTTTTTT
>NA|TRBJ1-1|few|TRBV7-9
CASSNISLTGLNTEAFF
TGTGCCAGCAGCAACATCTCCCTGACAGGTCTGAACACTGAAGCTTTCTTT
>NA|TRBJ1-4|NA|TRBV29-1
CSVAGTSEKLFF
TGCAGCGTTGCCGGGACTTCGGAAAAACTGTTTTTT
>NA|TRBJ1-1|NA|TRBV20-1
CSAGRDGAFF
TGCAGTGCAGGGAGGGACGGAGCTTTCTTT
>NA|TRBJ2-1|NA|TRBV7-2
CASSLVASRRAYEQFF
TGTGCCAGCAGCTTAGTTGCTAGCAGGAGGGCCTATGAGCAGTTCTTC
>NA|TRBJ2-6|NA|TRBV7-9
CASSSRGDAANVLTF
TGTGCCAGCAGCTCCAGGGGGGATGCGGCCAACGTCCTGACTTTC
>TRBD2|TRBJ2-1|NA|TRBV5-1
CASSLVGGLAGGSEQFF
TGCGCCAGCAGCTTGGTCGGGGGACTAGCGGGAGGGAGTGAGCAGTTCTTC
>NA|TRBJ2-5|many|TRBV29-1
CSVEQETQYF
TGCAGCGTTGAACAGGAGACCCAGTACTTC
>NA|TRBJ1-4|NA|TRBV15
CATSRGILLRAATNEKLFF
TGTGCCACCAGCAGAGGTATCCTACTCAGGGCTGCAACTAATGAAAAACTGTTTTTT
>TRBD1|TRBJ2-2|NA|TRBV5-6
CASSGDRANTGELFF
TGTGCCAGCAGCGGCGACAGGGCGAACACCGGGGAGCTGTTTTTT
>NA|TRBJ1-1|NA|TRBV18
CASSPQGGNTEAFF
TGTGCCAGCTCACCACAAGGGGGGAACACTGAAGCTTTCTTT
>NA|TRBJ2-1|NA|TRBV18
CASSPPVAGDEQFF
TGTGCCAGCTCACCACCGGTGGCCGGGGATGAGCAGTTCTTC
>TRBD1|TRBJ2-4|few|TRBV4-1
CASRPGLQGVLSF
TGCGCCAGCAGGCCAGGGTTACAGGGGGTTCTATCCTTC
>TRBD1|TRBJ2-2|once|TRBV5-1
CASGPWTGVAGELFF
TGCGCCAGCGGCCCGTGGACAGGGGTCGCCGGGGAGCTGTTTTTT
>TRBD1|TRBJ2-1|NA|TRBV5-1
CASSPSFGQGINEQFF
TGCGCCAGCAGCCCCTCCTTCGGACAGGGTATAAATGAGCAGTTCTTC
>TRBD1|TRBJ2-1|NA|TRBV7-9
CASSLDGLQDRGHEQFF
TGTGCCAGCAGCTTGGACGGTCTCCAGGACAGGGGGCATGAGCAGTTCTTC
>TRBD2|TRBJ2-3|NA|TRBV27
CASSPRTSGILADTQYF
TGTGCCAGCAGTCCACGGACTAGCGGGATATTAGCAGATACGCAGTATTTT
>NA|TRBJ2-5|few|TRBV18
CASSPRETRGETQYF
TGTGCCAGCTCACCTCGGGAGACGAGAGGAGAGACCCAGTACTTC
>NA|TRBJ1-1|NA|TRBV6-5
CASSYSGGRSTEAFF
TGTGCCAGCAGTTACTCGGGGGGGCGAAGTACTGAAGCTTTCTTT
>NA|TRBJ2-1|NA|TRBV29-1
CSVDLTGYGYNEQFF
TGCAGCGTTGATTTGACGGGTTACGGATACAATGAGCAGTTCTTC
>NA|TRBJ2-7|NA|TRBV11-2
CASSLNRQTASYEQYF
TGTGCCAGCAGCCTGAACCGGCAGACAGCGAGCTACGAGCAGTACTTC
>TRBD1|TRBJ2-1|NA|TRBV7-9
CASSDRGNSYNEQFF
TGTGCCAGCAGCGACAGGGGAAACTCCTACAATGAGCAGTTCTTC
>TRBD2|TRBJ2-1|NA|TRBV25-1
CASSEYMFLGGSPNEQFF
TGTGCCAGCAGTGAATATATGTTTCTGGGAGGGTCTCCGAATGAGCAGTTCTTC
>NA|TRBJ1-2|NA|TRBV25-1
CASYSRRGWSYGYTF
TGTGCCAGCTACAGCCGCAGGGGCTGGAGCTATGGCTACACCTTC
>TRBD1|TRBJ2-5|few|TRBV2
CASGTVKETQYF
TGTGCCAGCGGGACAGTTAAAGAGACCCAGTACTTC
>NA|TRBJ1-5|NA|TRBV6-1
CASIFLPNSNQPQHF
TGTGCCAGCATCTTCCTACCCAATAGCAATCAGCCCCAGCATTTT
>TRBD1|TRBJ1-5|NA|TRBV7-2
CASSAQGAGAQHF
TGTGCCAGCAGCGCACAGGGGGCCGGGGCCCAGCATTTT
>NA|TRBJ1-4|NA|TRBV19
CASRLQGQFNEKLFF
TGTGCCAGTAGATTGCAAGGACAGTTCAATGAAAAACTGTTTTTT
>TRBD1|TRBJ2-1|NA|TRBV4-3
CASSPGQGRSSEQFF
TGCGCCAGCAGCCCGGGACAGGGCCGATCTAGTGAGCAGTTCTTC
>NA|TRBJ1-5|NA|TRBV28
CASSWGGNSNQPQHF
TGTGCCAGCAGTTGGGGAGGCAATAGCAATCAGCCCCAGCATTTT
>TRBD2|TRBJ2-1|NA|TRBV2
CASRHISGRVLVEQFF
TGTGCCAGCAGGCATATAAGCGGGAGGGTCTTGGTCGAGCAGTTCTTC
>TRBD2|TRBJ2-1|NA|TRBV7-3
CASSSAAGGINEQFF
TGTGCCAGCAGCTCCGCGGCGGGAGGCATTAATGAGCAGTTCTTC
>NA|TRBJ2-1|NA|TRBV10-2
CASRAGVGEQFF
TGCGCCAGCAGGGCCGGTGTCGGGGAGCAGTTCTTC
>NA|TRBJ2-1|few|TRBV5-1
CASNSLGGILSNEQFF
TGCGCCAGCAACTCCCTCGGCGGGATACTGTCCAATGAGCAGTTCTTC
>NA|TRBJ1-1|few|TRBV28
CASSGYYDGTPRGNTEAFF
TGTGCCAGCAGTGGATACTACGACGGGACACCCCGAGGAAACACTGAAGCTTTCTTT
>NA|TRBJ2-2|few|TRBV25-1
CASREAGRNTGELFF
TGTGCCAGCAGGGAAGCAGGCCGAAACACCGGGGAGCTGTTTTTT
>NA|TRBJ1-2|NA|TRBV28
CASSSGDRRSNYGYTF
TGTGCCAGCAGTTCGGGGGACCGCCGATCTAACTATGGCTACACCTTC
>TRBD2|TRBJ2-3|few|TRBV4-1
CASSQELAGGTDTQYF
TGCGCCAGCAGCCAAGAACTAGCGGGCGGCACAGATACGCAGTATTTT
>NA|TRBJ2-7|NA|TRBV15
CATSRAGDEQYF
TGTGCCACCAGCAGAGCCGGGGACGAGCAGTACTTC
>NA|TRBJ2-5|once|TRBV9
CASSANRAQETQYF
TGTGCCAGCAGCGCCAACAGGGCTCAAGAGACCCAGTACTTC
>NA|TRBJ1-1|NA|TRBV6-5
CASIATGLMNTEAFF
TGTGCCAGCATTGCGACAGGACTCATGAACACTGAAGCTTTCTTT
>NA|TRBJ2-3|NA|TRBV5-1
CASSSRGYNTDTQYF
TGCGCCAGCAGCAGCAGGGGTTATAACACAGATACGCAGTATTTT
>NA|TRBJ2-2|NA|TRBV7-2
CASSLGGSGWTGELFF
TGTGCCAGCAGCTTAGGTGGGAGTGGATGGACCGGGGAGCTGTTTTTT
>NA|TRBJ2-2|NA|TRBV5-1
CASSRTVANTGELFF
TGCGCCAGCAGCCGGACAGTCGCGAACACCGGGGAGCTGTTTTTT
>NA|TRBJ2-2|NA|TRBV2
CASRVRDISAGELFF
TGTGCCAGCAGGGTCCGGGACATCAGCGCCGGGGAGCTGTTTTTT
>NA|TRBJ2-3|NA|TRBV6-6
CASSYSIADITDTQYF
TGTGCCAGCAGTTACTCAATAGCGGACATCACAGATACGCAGTATTTT
>NA|TRBJ2-1|NA|TRBV5-1
CASSSSYPYNEQFF
TGCGCCAGCAGCTCCTCCTATCCGTACAATGAGCAGTTCTTC
>TRBD1|TRBJ2-2|few|TRBV5-4
CASSRDRRTGELFF
TGTGCCAGCAGCCGGGACAGAAGAACCGGGGAGCTGTTTTTT
>TRBD2|TRBJ2-1|few|TRBV5-1
CASSLGLAHSYNEQFF
TGCGCCAGCAGCTTAGGACTAGCGCATTCCTACAATGAGCAGTTCTTC
>NA|TRBJ2-7|few|TRBV29-1
CSVISGTASYEQYF
TGCAGCGTTATTAGCGGGACAGCCTCCTACGAGCAGTACTTC
>TRBD2|TRBJ2-1|few|TRBV5-1
CASSLALLTSGIGGEQFF
TGCGCCAGCAGCTTGGCCCTCCTGACTAGCGGGATTGGGGGTGAGCAGTTCTTC
>NA|TRBJ2-7|few|TRBV20-1
CSARSVEQYF
TGCAGTGCTAGATCGGTGGAGCAGTACTTC
>NA|TRBJ1-5|NA|TRBV7-9
CASSRGTNQPQHF
TGTGCCAGCAGCCGGGGGACCAATCAGCCCCAGCATTTT
>NA|TRBJ1-1|NA|TRBV7-8
CASSPSWGLEAFF
TGTGCCAGCAGCCCTAGTTGGGGACTTGAAGCTTTCTTT
>TRBD1|TRBJ1-2|few|TRBV6-6
CASSRQGIYGYTF
TGTGCCAGCAGTCGACAGGGGATCTATGGCTACACCTTC